This T cell receptor (beta chain) was documented in a study of cytomegalovirus exposure and HLA in healthy donors. This PCR relied on a set of 60 Vbeta primers and 13 Jbeta primers. Only in-frame clones appear in the TCRdb table, and some are missing; sequencing was by immunoSEQ multiplex PCR. This sample has 85,000 to 130,000 clones; roughly four fifths occur once, and the top ten carry 1.5% to 2%. With 3 bases removed from V and 0 bases from J, the gap between germline ends came to 12 bases. Germline V gene data show CDR1 as LNHDA and CDR2 as SQIVND (reference sequence). The CDR3 covers 17 residues. This clone has just a few counts.

Sequencing input: PBMCs. This TCR was sampled from a man aged 45 to 65 in good health and CMV-seronegative. J is TRBJ1-6 and V is TRBV19, with D unresolved. Here the CDR3 DNA reads TGTGCCAGTAGTATTGGTCAAGGGAGCTCCTATAATTCACCCCTCCACTTT. This sequence encodes CASSIGQGSSYNSPLHF.